This note documents a single TCR beta chain sequence. This clone's antigen is unknown. It has no much larger one-base neighbor in the sample; base qualities were not kept. The library was built by means of the immunoSEQ multiplex PCR assay. The multiplex PCR relied on a mix of 60 forward primers for TCR Vbeta segments and 13 reverse primers for TCR Jbeta segments. A multiplex PCR assay on genomic DNA amplified the CDR3 region of rearranged TCR beta genes. Amplified TCR beta libraries were sequenced as 87-base-pair reads on the Illumina HiSeq System. The study's processing was this. A later analysis counted tens of millions of unique TCR beta chains across the 670 or so repertoires, and around 9.9 million of these chains were shared by at least two donors. A nearest-neighbor algorithm error-corrected the raw reads and collapsed the reads into unique sequences, merging closely related sequences to remove PCR and sequencing errors. V, D and J gene segments were assigned by aligning CDR3 sequences to IMGT reference sequences. For a sequence to be retained, a match of at least six nucleotides was required to both a V gene segment and a J gene segment. A rearrangement counted as productive if the CDR3 had no stop codons and remained in frame with V and J, and every other rearrangement counted as non-productive. CDR3 was defined by IMGT convention, running from the second conserved V-encoded cysteine to the conserved J-encoded phenylalanine. In an earlier analysis of some 550 of the donors, sequences lacking an unambiguous match to a single V gene segment were excluded. An earlier analysis of several hundred of the donors classified V segments as functional when productive rearrangements were above 56.7% and as segregating when the standard deviation between donors was above 5%. A statistical classification framework was built to diagnose cytomegalovirus status from the catalog of TCR beta chain sequences. In a later analysis, TCR nucleotide sequences were compared against IMGT/GENE-DB human TR gene sequences so that V and J genes could be assigned. The TCRdist pipeline was used in a later analysis to assign CDR3 sequences and most-parsimonious VDJ recombination scenarios. In a later analysis, each TCR beta chain was defined by its CDR3 amino acid sequence together with its V-gene family, and reads without a unique V-gene family were excluded. To address suspected cross-contamination and a sequencing artifact, a later analysis removed around 600 highly shared, low-generation-probability nucleotide sequences. A later analysis calculated a clonal expansion index for each public chain from normalized within-repertoire ranks of inferred template counts. In a later analysis, generation probabilities were computed with a VDJ recombination model fitted to out-of-frame rearrangements, and the resulting probabilities were checked against IGoR. A later analysis scored TCR-TCR, TCR-HLA and TCR-CMV co-occurrence with hypergeometric tests, applying a repertoire-size bias correction to TCR pairs. To estimate false discovery rates, a later analysis permuted the HLA or CMV assignments 20 times. In a later analysis, co-occurring TCRs were grouped using DBSCAN, with TCRdist sequence similarity added in when clustering inside HLA-allele-positive subsets. For co-occurrence clustering, repertoires with fewer than 30,000 or more than 120,000 public chains were excluded, along with about five repertoires with anomalous nucleotide sharing. TCRdb limited this immuneACCESS table to in-frame rearrangements with V and J called. A share of clones is missing; checked studies link under half to unresolved V genes, and the rest is unexplained. V and J calls plus clone size are reproduced from that table; the DNA served to infer D and trimming. This sample is represented by about 140,000 clones; 80% of them were singletons. The leading ten clones occupy roughly 4.5% of the sample.

The data were taken from a study of cytomegalovirus exposure and HLA in healthy donors (dated by TCRdb to about 2017). Concerning the study at large: In an earlier analysis of several hundred of the donors, under 300 Gb of sequence data and some 120 million unique TCR beta sequences from approximately 180 million T cells were reported. The study combined high-throughput TCR immunosequencing, statistical association of individual TCRs with disease status, and machine learning to predict cytomegalovirus infection status. Across around 400 genotyped donors of the cohort, an average of about 240,000 unique TCR beta nucleotide sequences per donor were sequenced, and around 19% of those sequences were non-productive. The number of donors typed differed by locus, with roughly 620-630 for A, B, C, DRB1 and DQB1, 522 for DQA1, 606 for DPA1, and some 440 for DPB1. Rather than using new phenotypic data, the later analysis identified candidate immune exposures from TCR beta sequences and from how often those sequences occurred across donors. A later genetic analysis used genome-wide SNP genotypes for about 65% of the 666 donors, treating that subset as a discovery cohort. The study profiled the T cell repertoires of fewer than 850 subjects by immunosequencing and related them to cytomegalovirus serostatus. Donor age, sex, ethnicity and CMV serostatus were compiled together with the repertoire data. Among the approximately 400 genotyped donors, around 81% belonged to the genetic ancestry cluster associated with self-reported Caucasian donors. Because of strong linkage in the cohort, roughly five DR-DQ haplotypes were treated as single units for association and clustering. A later analysis re-analyzed previously published TCR beta repertoires from about 730 donors and added high-resolution HLA genotyping to study TCR occurrence patterns. About 280 gigabases of sequencing data and 91 million or so unique TCR sequences made up an early release that covered some 640 HLA-typed donors. HLA typing included class I and class II loci at four-digit resolution. To decide whether each TCR beta V gene segment behaved as functional or pseudogenic, an earlier analysis of fewer than 750 of the donors relied on high-throughput TCR beta sequencing. In addition to the first cohort of 666 subjects, a separate validation cohort of 120 different subjects was used. The study was designed to test whether signatures of past pathogen exposure could be identified by cataloging public T cell receptors. All discovery cohort repertoires had been generated using a single sequencing platform. Overall results and qualifications from the work: Because counts were too low, more than 15 rarely observed V segments, including chromosome 9 orphons, were excluded from the earlier analysis of several hundred of the donors. According to a later genetic analysis, donors in an Asian-associated ancestry cluster had fewer N-insertions in productive TCRs than the approximately 610-donor mean. A later analysis reported that several top co-occurrence clusters appeared linked to parvovirus B19, influenza, CMV and Epstein-Barr virus. The study listed 150 to 200 TCR beta chains as associated with cytomegalovirus. Sequencing depth was assumed to be roughly uniform across donors in the presence/absence analyses, though that assumption may not hold. In vitro tests confirmed that a few of the cytomegalovirus-associated TCR beta chains recognize cytomegalovirus antigens. In a later analysis, some 17,000 TCR beta sequences were associated with specific HLA alleles at a false discovery rate of 0.05. A later genetic analysis associated a missense DCLRE1C variant with V-gene and J-gene trimming of TCR beta chains, and an independent cohort replicated the association. Across donors, most TCR sequences were observed very rarely, whereas some public TCRs were present in many individuals. Correlated functional status among segregating V segments might be attributable to linkage disequilibrium, but an unknown experimental factor could not be ruled out. A further reported finding was that TCR beta sequences accurately predicted the HLA-A and HLA-B alleles for most subjects in the first cohort. Compared with equally common non-associated chains, HLA-associated TCR beta chains in a later analysis were more clonally expanded and had lower generation probabilities. Immune exposure information for the cohort was limited to CMV serostatus. Cytomegalovirus status was reported to be diagnosed by the classifier with high specificity and sensitivity in both the original and validation cohorts. An earlier analysis of several hundred of the donors showed that most TCR beta V segments appeared in productive rearrangements either about 87% or about 30% of the time, which broadly matched IMGT annotations. In a later analysis, the rate of TCR association differed among HLA loci, with DRB1 alleles having the most associated TCRs and HLA-C alleles having the fewest. The authors suggested that the approach could potentially be extended to other disease states and immunological phenotypes. A cluster of highly shared sequence variants was judged likely to represent a technical artifact of the sequencing pipeline. According to a later analysis, most CMV-associated TCR beta chains appeared to be HLA-restricted, and the HLA associations seemed to be driven largely by CMV exposure. When HLA alleles, especially DR and DQ, strongly co-occurred, TCR associations were difficult to assign to individual alleles. Only TCR beta chains were sequenced in this cohort, and the absence of alpha or paired-chain data limited detectable features. HLA typing was unavailable for some donors at each locus, so association tests used only the typed subset.

The cohort comprised 710 or so healthy bone marrow donors. Cohort members were all nominally healthy when sampled, although unrecorded immune exposures were likely present. The donor was CMV seronegative and was included in the group of a few hundred seronegative cohort members. A peripheral blood sample was provided by each donor, and peripheral blood mononuclear cells were used for TCR beta sequencing. The Qiagen DNeasy Blood Extraction Kit was used to extract genomic DNA from the blood cell samples. This sequence originates from a man aged 40-55 years in good health and CMV-seronegative. Sequenced material: PBMCs.

The CDR3 here reads CASSQGGGTANEKLFF. The sequenced DNA is TGCGCCAGCAGCCAAGGCGGAGGGACAGCAAATGAAAAACTGTTTTTT. This sequence uses TRBV4-1 and TRBJ1-4; 7 bases in between match TRBD1. From V the trimming removes 1 base and from J it removes 5 bases, while the gene matches leave 7 bases of the junction unaccounted for. According to the germline V gene, CDR1 reads MGHRA and CDR2 reads YSYEKL. Measured from the cysteine to the phenylalanine, the CDR3 is 16 residues long. Only the CDR3 DNA is retained, 48 bases long and in frame from the first base.